This TCR beta chain was identified in a study of blood T cell repertoires in COVID-19. For the study at large: From the United States, Italy and Spain came samples of acute and convalescent COVID-19.

Trimming took off 2 bases at V and 1 base at J, with 12 bases between the two ends. CDR1 MDHEN and CDR2 SYDVKM come from the germline V gene. CDR3 size: 15 residues. In the study's own analysis: Estimated nucleated cell counts came from reference gene primer amplification. Profiled with immunoSEQ multiplex PCR; TCRdb holds only in-frame clones, not every one. That table is the source of V, J and clone size, and D and trimming were worked out from the DNA. The sample carries under 200,000 clones, over 70% recorded once. The receptor comes from a man in his sixties with active or convalescent COVID-19. V is TRBV28 and J is TRBJ2-7; D ambiguous. Sequenced input: peripheral blood. CDR3 residues: CASSLTAGYSYEQYF. The CDR3, as DNA: TGTGCCAGCAGTTTAACAGCAGGATATTCCTACGAGCAGTACTTC.